What follows describes a single T cell receptor beta chain. The antigen remains unidentified. These data come from a study of cytomegalovirus exposure and HLA in healthy donors. Researchers ran the PCR with 60 Vbeta and 13 Jbeta primers. The data were produced by immunoSEQ multiplex PCR, yet TCRdb's version contains in-frame clones alone and is incomplete. The sample comprises 160,000 or so clones, around four fifths of which are singletons, and approximately 1.5% rests with the top ten. Study-wide findings and caveats: In an earlier analysis, productive rearrangement rates for most beta V segments clustered near 87% or 30%. The authors judged a highly shared variant cluster likely a sequencing artifact. Sequencing depth roughly uniform across donors was assumed in presence/absence analyses. The study recorded 150 to 200 TCR beta chains that were cytomegalovirus-associated.

The ends lost 5 bases at V and 5 bases at J; junction bases unmatched: 8. The length of the CDR3 is 13 residues. CDR1 and CDR2 (germline): SQVTM, ANQGSEA. The TCR sequence derives from a woman younger than 30 in good health and CMV-seronegative. The chain joins TRBV29-1 to TRBJ1-2, with TRBD1 matching 7 bases. The sequencing sample was made of PBMCs. In DNA form, the CDR3 reads TGCAGCGTTTCCCAGGACAGGACTTATGGCTACACCTTC. Amino acid sequence: CSVSQDRTYGYTF.